This T cell receptor beta chain was captured in a study of blood T cell repertoires in COVID-19. Study-wide context: COVID-19 samples from acute and convalescent phases originated in the United States, Italy and Spain. PBMCs, B-cell-depleted T cells, or T cells provided the cDNA or gDNA that made up the material.

CDR3 length: 14 amino acids. With 5 bases removed from V and 1 base from J, the gap between germline ends came to 11 bases. Germline V gives CDR1 SGHTA, CDR2 FQGTGA. Authors' processing steps: Reference gene primers were amplified, and this amplification served to estimate nucleated cell counts. Method: immunoSEQ multiplex PCR; TCRdb's copy keeps in-frame clones and lacks some. That table supplies the V and J calls and clone size; D and trimming were determined from the DNA. The profile covers 31,000 or so clones, with 85% to 90% appearing a single time and about 16% taken by the ten largest. The rearrangement links TRBV7-3 to TRBJ1-1; the D is unclear. What was sequenced was peripheral blood. The sequence was collected from a man older than 75 with acute or convalescent COVID-19. The CDR3 DNA reads TGTGCCAGCAGCCGAGACGGGTCGAACACTGAAGCTTTCTTT. Translated: CASSRDGSNTEAFF.